This is a list of T cell receptor beta chains from one sample in a study of blood T cell repertoires in COVID-19. Using immunoSEQ multiplex PCR, the repertoire was profiled, and TCRdb retains in-frame clones only, with some absent. This sample yields 250,000 to 350,000 clones, of which roughly 90% are seen a single time; approximately 11% belongs to the top ten. The sequenced sample consisted of peripheral blood. The receptors originated from a woman aged 30 to 39 with COVID-19, enrolled during active disease. Both conserved end residues are part of each CDR3. D genes are given only for firm matches. The listing skips clone size in some rows; elsewhere it reads once, few, many or a size class.

CDR3 length	J gene	clone size	D gene	V gene	CDR3 DNA	CDR3 protein
14	TRBJ1-1	NA	NA	TRBV18	TGTGCCAGCTCACCACCGGGCCGAGGGACTGAAGCTTTCTTT	CASSPPGRGTEAFF
15	TRBJ1-4	NA	TRBD1	TRBV27	TGTGCCAGCAGTCCTCTAGACAGGGGAGGTGAAAAACTGTTTTTT	CASSPLDRGGEKLFF
15	TRBJ1-1	NA	NA	TRBV28	TGTGCCAGCAGTCCGCAGGGTGGGGTGAACACTGAAGCTTTCTTT	CASSPQGGVNTEAFF
14	TRBJ2-7	NA	NA	TRBV3-1/TRBV3-2	TGTGCCAGCAGCCAATTTAGGGGCTCCTACGAGCAGTACTTC	CASSQFRGSYEQYF
15	TRBJ1-2	few	NA	TRBV27	TGTGCCAGCAGTTTAAAATTTCAGGGGTCCTATGGCTACACCTTC	CASSLKFQGSYGYTF
16	TRBJ2-1	once	TRBD2	TRBV28	TGTGCCAGCAGTTTATCAGGACTAGCGGATCACAATGAGCAGTTCTTC	CASSLSGLADHNEQFF
13	TRBJ1-6	NA	NA	TRBV7-2	TGTGCCAGCAGCCCTTCGTATAATTCACCCCTCCACTTT	CASSPSYNSPLHF
13	TRBJ1-5	NA	TRBD1	TRBV10-1	TGCGCCAGCAGTACAGGGGTAGGTCAGCCCCAGCATTTT	CASSTGVGQPQHF
15	TRBJ1-1	NA	NA	TRBV6-5	TGTGCCAGCAGTTACTCTTCGGGGGGGCGCACTGAAGCTTTCTTT	CASSYSSGGRTEAFF
15	TRBJ2-3	once	NA	TRBV5-6	TGTGCCAGCAGCCAATCCGGGAGAGGCACAGATACGCAGTATTTT	CASSQSGRGTDTQYF
15	TRBJ1-1	NA	NA	TRBV5-6	TGTGCCAGCAGCTTGGGTCCCCAGGGGAACACTGAAGCTTTCTTT	CASSLGPQGNTEAFF
15	TRBJ1-1	few	NA	TRBV10-1	TGCGCCAGCAGTGAGTCGGGCAGGGGGAACACTGAAGCTTTCTTT	CASSESGRGNTEAFF
17	TRBJ2-7	NA	NA	TRBV4-1	TGCGCCAGCAGCCAAGTTACAGTATGGGACACCAACTACGAGCAGTACTTC	CASSQVTVWDTNYEQYF